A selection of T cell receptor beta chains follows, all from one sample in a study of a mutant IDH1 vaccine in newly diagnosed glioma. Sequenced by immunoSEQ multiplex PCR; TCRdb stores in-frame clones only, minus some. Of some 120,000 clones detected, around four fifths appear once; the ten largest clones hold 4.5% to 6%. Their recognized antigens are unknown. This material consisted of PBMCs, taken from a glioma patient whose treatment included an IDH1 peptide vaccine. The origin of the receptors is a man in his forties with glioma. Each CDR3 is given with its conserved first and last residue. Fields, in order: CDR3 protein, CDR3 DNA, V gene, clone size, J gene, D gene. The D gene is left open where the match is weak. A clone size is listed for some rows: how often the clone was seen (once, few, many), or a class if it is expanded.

CASSLVLAIEQFF | TGTGCCAGCAGCTTAGTCCTAGCGATTGAGCAGTTCTTC | TRBV7-9 | few | TRBJ2-1 | NA
CASSQDGTSGLNEQFF | TGCGCCAGCAGCCAAGACGGGACTAGCGGACTCAATGAGCAGTTCTTC | TRBV4-3 | once | TRBJ2-1 | TRBD2
CASSSLLTSGGFKQYF | TGCGCCAGCAGCTCACTCTTGACTAGCGGGGGTTTCAAGCAGTACTTC | TRBV5-1 | NA | TRBJ2-7 | TRBD2
CASSPWTTSYNEQFF | TGTGCCAGCAGTCCTTGGACTACCTCCTACAATGAGCAGTTCTTC | TRBV27 | NA | TRBJ2-1 | NA
CASQEEQYF | TGTGCCAGCCAAGAGGAGCAGTACTTC | TRBV11-3 | NA | TRBJ2-7 | NA
CASSPSSSGAVGRETQYF | TGTGCCAGCAGCCCATCGAGTTCCGGTGCTGTCGGCAGGGAGACCCAGTACTTC | TRBV11-2 | NA | TRBJ2-5 | NA
CASSYSRRATEAFF | TGTGCCAGCAGTTACTCGAGACGGGCCACTGAAGCTTTCTTT | TRBV6-5 | few | TRBJ1-1 | NA
CASSIFLNTEAFF | TGTGCCAGTAGTATTTTCCTGAACACTGAAGCTTTCTTT | TRBV19 | NA | TRBJ1-1 | NA
CAISAVARTFTSSYNSPLHF | TGTGCCATCAGTGCGGTGGCGCGAACCTTTACGAGCTCCTATAATTCACCCCTCCACTTT | TRBV10-3 | NA | TRBJ1-6 | NA
CASSQVRTGETQYF | TGTGCCAGCAGTCAGGTCCGGACGGGAGAGACCCAGTACTTC | TRBV27 | once | TRBJ2-5 | NA
CASSSQVRGLDTQYF | TGTGCCAGCAGCTCACAAGTCCGCGGGCTAGATACGCAGTATTTT | TRBV7-6 | NA | TRBJ2-3 | NA
CASSVDPNEQFF | TGTGCCAGCAGCGTAGATCCAAATGAGCAGTTCTTC | TRBV9 | NA | TRBJ2-1 | NA
CASSQVSGSYNEQFF | TGTGCCAGCAGCCAAGTCAGCGGCTCCTACAATGAGCAGTTCTTC | TRBV4-2 | once | TRBJ2-1 | NA
CASSPDGRPATYEQYF | TGCGCCAGCAGCCCCGACGGTAGGCCGGCGACATACGAGCAGTACTTC | TRBV4-3 | once | TRBJ2-7 | NA
CASSESPGHRGNEQFF | TGTGCCAGCAGTGAAAGTCCAGGTCACCGAGGGAATGAGCAGTTCTTC | TRBV6-1 | NA | TRBJ2-1 | NA
CASKELAGGIQETQYF | TGTGCCAGCAAAGAGCTAGCGGGGGGTATACAAGAGACCCAGTACTTC | TRBV2 | NA | TRBJ2-5 | TRBD2
CASSSNRFPNEKLFF | TGTGCCAGCAGTTCCAACCGATTCCCTAATGAAAAACTGTTTTTT | TRBV27 | NA | TRBJ1-4 | NA
CASSHHRDRGRTNEKLFF | TGTGCCAGCAGCCACCACCGGGACAGGGGGCGGACTAATGAAAAACTGTTTTTT | TRBV5-4 | many | TRBJ1-4 | TRBD1
CASRRDLAGVDYEQYF | TGTGCCAGCAGGCGGGACCTAGCGGGGGTTGACTACGAGCAGTACTTC | TRBV2 | NA | TRBJ2-7 | TRBD2
CASSVGVVTNYGYTF | TGTGCCAGCAGCGTAGGGGTGGTAACTAACTATGGCTACACCTTC | TRBV9 | few | TRBJ1-2 | NA
CATSGGTGLAGHNEQFF | TGTGCCACCAGCGGCGGCACGGGACTAGCGGGGCACAATGAGCAGTTCTTC | TRBV15 | NA | TRBJ2-1 | TRBD2
CASSPGKGANTEAFF | TGTGCCAGCAGCCCAGGCAAGGGGGCTAACACTGAAGCTTTCTTT | TRBV11-3 | NA | TRBJ1-1 | TRBD1
CASSEDSRGNTIYF | TGCGCCAGCAGCGAGGACAGTCGCGGGAACACCATATATTTT | TRBV5-1 | NA | TRBJ1-3 | NA
CASSQRASGSGDEQFF | TGTGCCAGCAGCCAAAGGGCTAGCGGGAGTGGGGATGAGCAGTTCTTC | TRBV14 | NA | TRBJ2-1 | TRBD2
CASSPTTGSNTGELFF | TGTGCCAGCAGCCCGACGACAGGATCCAACACCGGGGAGCTGTTTTTT | TRBV9 | NA | TRBJ2-2 | NA
CASSSRDRDGDTQYF | TGTGCCAGCAGCTCCCGGGACAGGGATGGAGATACGCAGTATTTT | TRBV5-5 | once | TRBJ2-3 | TRBD1
CASSLGGLSGELFF | TGTGCCAGCAGCTTAGGGGGCCTATCCGGGGAGCTGTTTTTT | TRBV7-9 | NA | TRBJ2-2 | NA
CASSARLAGGNEQFF | TGTGCCAGCAGCGCGAGACTAGCGGGAGGTAATGAGCAGTTCTTC | TRBV9 | NA | TRBJ2-1 | TRBD2
CASSVDSYEQYF | TGTGCCAGCAGCGTGGACAGCTACGAGCAGTACTTC | TRBV9 | NA | TRBJ2-7 | NA